The count of the clone carrying this T cell receptor (beta chain) is one. As yet, its antigen is unknown. CD8 cells regarded as naive lacked CD45RO, were positively chosen for CCR7, and omitted terminally differentiated effector memory CD45RA+ cells. Healthy adults negative for HIV, lacking recent acute infections or vaccinations, served as donors. With V trimmed by 4 bases and J by 0 bases, 5 bases remained unmatched. The CDR3 loop spans 16 amino acids. The germline V gene has CDR1 SNHLY and CDR2 FYNNEI. The method was immunoSEQ multiplex PCR; TCRdb's version includes in-frame clones alone and lacks a portion of them. The table lists about 2 million clones, approximately 94% of them singletons, with roughly 1.1% in the top ten. This entry is derived from a study of shared clonotypes between healthy human individuals. Points from the study as a whole: Of the naive CD4 clonotypes, about 5% were shared across a handful of donors.

Sample: naive CD8+ T cells sorted from blood. This receptor was taken from a man aged 18 to 35 in good health. This rearrangement joins TRBV2 to TRBJ2-5, with 10 bases lining up with TRBD2. The CDR3, as DNA: TGTGCCAGCAGTGGGGATAGCGGGGGGAACCAAGAGACCCAGTACTTC. Encoded protein: CASSGDSGGNQETQYF.